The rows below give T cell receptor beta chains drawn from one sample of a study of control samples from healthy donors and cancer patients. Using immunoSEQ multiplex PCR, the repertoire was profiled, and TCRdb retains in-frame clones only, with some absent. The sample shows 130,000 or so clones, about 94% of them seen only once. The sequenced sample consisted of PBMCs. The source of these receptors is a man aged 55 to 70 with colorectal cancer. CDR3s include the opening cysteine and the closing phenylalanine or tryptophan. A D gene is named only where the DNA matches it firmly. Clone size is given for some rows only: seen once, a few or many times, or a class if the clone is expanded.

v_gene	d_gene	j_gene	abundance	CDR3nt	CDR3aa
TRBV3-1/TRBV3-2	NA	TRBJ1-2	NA	TGTGCCAGCAGCCCGGGGGGCAGGTATGGCTACACCTTC	CASSPGGRYGYTF
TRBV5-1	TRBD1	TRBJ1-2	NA	TGCGCCAGCAGCTTAGGGACAGGGGGCTGGGATGGCTACACCTTC	CASSLGTGGWDGYTF
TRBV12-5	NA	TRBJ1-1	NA	TGTGCTAGTGGTTTGTGGGGGACTGAAGCTTTCTTT	CASGLWGTEAFF
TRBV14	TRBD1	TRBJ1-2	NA	TGTGCCAGCAGCCCGGGACAGGGAACGGGTGGCTACACCTTC	CASSPGQGTGGYTF
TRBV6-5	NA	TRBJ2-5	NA	TGTGCCAGCAGTTACACTACCGGGACAAGCAAAGAGACCCAGTACTTC	CASSYTTGTSKETQYF
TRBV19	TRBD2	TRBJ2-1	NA	TGTGCCAGTAGTCTGGACGGGGAGGGGACCTACAATGAGCAGTTCTTC	CASSLDGEGTYNEQFF
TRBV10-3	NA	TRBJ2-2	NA	TGTGCCATCAGTGAGGCAGGGTTGAAGGCCGGGGAGCTGTTTTTT	CAISEAGLKAGELFF
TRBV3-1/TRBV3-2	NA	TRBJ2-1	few	TGTGCCAGCAGCCACATGACAGTTTTGGGCTCTGAGCAGTTCTTC	CASSHMTVLGSEQFF
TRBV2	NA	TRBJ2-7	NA	TGTGCCAGCAGTCTCATCTACGAGCAGTACTTC	CASSLIYEQYF
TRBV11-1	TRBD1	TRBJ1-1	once	TGTGCCAGCAGCCTCCGACAGGGTAGAGCTTTCTTT	CASSLRQGRAFF
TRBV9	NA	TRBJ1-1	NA	TGTGCCAGCAGCGTCCTCGGCGGTGGGACTGAAGCTTTCTTT	CASSVLGGGTEAFF
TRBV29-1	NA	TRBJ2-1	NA	TGCAGCGTCTGGGACGGACACCAGCTGGGGCAGTTCTTC	CSVWDGHQLGQFF
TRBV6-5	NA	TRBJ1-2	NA	TGTGCCAGCAGCTTCGACCGAGTAGCTAACTATGGCTACACCTTC	CASSFDRVANYGYTF
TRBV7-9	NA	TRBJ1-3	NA	TGTGCCAGCAGCTTAGGGGGGGCTGGAAACACCATATATTTT	CASSLGGAGNTIYF
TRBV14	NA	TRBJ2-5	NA	TGTGCCAGCAGCCAAACGGGAGTGGAGACCCAGTACTTC	CASSQTGVETQYF
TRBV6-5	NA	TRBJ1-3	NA	TGTGCCAGCAGTTACTCGTACAGGAGAGGAAACACCATATATTTT	CASSYSYRRGNTIYF
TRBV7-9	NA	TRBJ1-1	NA	TGTGCCAGCAGCCTTACACAGGGTACCACTGAAGCTTTCTTT	CASSLTQGTTEAFF
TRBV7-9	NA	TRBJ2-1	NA	TGTGCCAGCATTCGGGGGCGGAATGAGCAGTTCTTC	CASIRGRNEQFF
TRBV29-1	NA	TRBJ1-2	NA	TGCAGCGTGCTGAGGGGGGGTGGCTACACCTTC	CSVLRGGGYTF
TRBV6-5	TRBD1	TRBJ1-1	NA	TGTGCCAGCAGTCTGACAGGGGACACTGAAGCTTTCTTT	CASSLTGDTEAFF
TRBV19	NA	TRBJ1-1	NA	TGTGCCAGTAGAGCAGGGTTCGGCACTGAAGCTTTCTTT	CASRAGFGTEAFF
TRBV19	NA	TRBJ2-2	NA	TGTGCCAGTAGCCTCGCCGGGGGTCGTCCCGGGGAGCTGTTTTTT	CASSLAGGRPGELFF
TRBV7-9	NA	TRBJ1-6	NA	TGTGCCAGCTCCCTAGGGGCGAGCTCCTATAATTCACCCCTCCACTTT	CASSLGASSYNSPLHF
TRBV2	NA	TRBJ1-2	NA	TGTGCCAGCAGTGGGGCAGGGAACTATGGCTACACCTTC	CASSGAGNYGYTF
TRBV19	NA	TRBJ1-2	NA	TGTGCCAGTAGTCGCGGGGCAGGCCCGGGGGATGGCTACACCTTC	CASSRGAGPGDGYTF
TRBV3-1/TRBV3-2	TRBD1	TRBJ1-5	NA	TGTGCCAGCAGCCAAACAGGGGGAATTCAGCCCCAGCATTTT	CASSQTGGIQPQHF
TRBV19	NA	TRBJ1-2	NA	TGTGCCAGTAGTATAGATGGAGGGCCCTATGGCTACACCTTC	CASSIDGGPYGYTF
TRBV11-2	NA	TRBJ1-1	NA	TGTGCCAGCAGCTATGGGGGGAACACTGAAGCTTTCTTT	CASSYGGNTEAFF
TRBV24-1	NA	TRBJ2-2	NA	TGTGCCACCAGTGCCAACCCCGGGACAACAAACACCGGGGAGCTGTTTTTT	CATSANPGTTNTGELFF
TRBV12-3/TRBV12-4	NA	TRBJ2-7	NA	TGTGCCAGCAGTTTGGACACCGCCTACGAGCAGTACTTC	CASSLDTAYEQYF
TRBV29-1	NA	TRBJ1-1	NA	TGCAGCGTTGAAGAGCAGGGAGGGAACACTGAAGCTTTCTTT	CSVEEQGGNTEAFF
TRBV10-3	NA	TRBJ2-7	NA	TGTGCCATCAGTGAGTCGACGGGGTACGAGCAGTACTTC	CAISESTGYEQYF
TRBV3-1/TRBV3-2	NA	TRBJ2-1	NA	TGTGCCATATCGACAGGACCATACAATGAGCAGTTCTTC	CAISTGPYNEQFF
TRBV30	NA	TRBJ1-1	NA	TGTGCCTGGAGTCCACAGTACACTGAAGCTTTCTTT	CAWSPQYTEAFF
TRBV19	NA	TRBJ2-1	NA	TGTGCCAGTACCAGAGACCCTTACAATGAGCAGTTCTTC	CASTRDPYNEQFF
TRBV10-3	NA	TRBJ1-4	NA	TGTGCCATCAGCCGGGACGGGAATAATGAAAAACTGTTTTTT	CAISRDGNNEKLFF
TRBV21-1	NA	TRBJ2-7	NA	TGTGCCAGCAGCAAAGAACCTAGCGGGGGGACGTTCTACGAGCAGTACTTC	CASSKEPSGGTFYEQYF
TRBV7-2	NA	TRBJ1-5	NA	TGTGCCAGCAGCTTAGCCGGGGGGCAAGGCAATCAGCCCCAGCATTTT	CASSLAGGQGNQPQHF
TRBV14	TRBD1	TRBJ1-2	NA	TGTGCCAGCAGCCGCCTTTACGGACAGGGGTCTAACTATGGCTACACCTTC	CASSRLYGQGSNYGYTF